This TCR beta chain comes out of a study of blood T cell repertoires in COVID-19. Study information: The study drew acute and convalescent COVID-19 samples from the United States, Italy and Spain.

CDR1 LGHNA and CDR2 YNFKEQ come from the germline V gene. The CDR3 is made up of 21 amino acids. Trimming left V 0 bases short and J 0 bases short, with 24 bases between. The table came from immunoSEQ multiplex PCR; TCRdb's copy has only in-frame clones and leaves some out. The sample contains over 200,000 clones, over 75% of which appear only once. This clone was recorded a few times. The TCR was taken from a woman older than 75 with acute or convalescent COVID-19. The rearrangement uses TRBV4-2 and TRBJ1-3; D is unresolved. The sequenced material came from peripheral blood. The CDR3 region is CASSQDRYDVYSSPSGNTIYF. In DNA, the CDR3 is TGTGCCAGCAGCCAAGATAGATACGACGTTTACAGCTCCCCCTCTGGAAACACCATATATTTT.